This T cell receptor (beta chain) was sequenced for a study of blood T cell repertoires in COVID-19. Turning to the study itself: Acute and convalescent COVID-19 samples came from the United States, Italy and Spain. T cells, B-cell-depleted T cells, or PBMCs provided the cDNA or gDNA that served as material.

Original processing methods: Estimated nucleated cell counts came from reference gene primer amplification. Sequencing used immunoSEQ multiplex PCR; TCRdb keeps in-frame clones, though not all of them. That table is the source of V, J and clone size, and D and trimming were worked out from the DNA. The data contain 180,000 or so clones, about 88% of them singletons. V was shortened by 6 bases and J by 10 bases, with 13 bases between the two germline ends. This CDR3 has 13 amino acids. The germline V gene encodes CDR1 MNHEY and CDR2 SVGAGI. The sequence was obtained from an elderly woman with acute or convalescent COVID-19. The sample consisted of peripheral blood. The chain uses TRBV6-5 and TRBJ1-6, with D uncertain. The CDR3 region has the DNA TGTGCCAGCAGCCCCGCCGGGTGGTCACCCCTCCACTTT. This gives the protein CASSPAGWSPLHF.